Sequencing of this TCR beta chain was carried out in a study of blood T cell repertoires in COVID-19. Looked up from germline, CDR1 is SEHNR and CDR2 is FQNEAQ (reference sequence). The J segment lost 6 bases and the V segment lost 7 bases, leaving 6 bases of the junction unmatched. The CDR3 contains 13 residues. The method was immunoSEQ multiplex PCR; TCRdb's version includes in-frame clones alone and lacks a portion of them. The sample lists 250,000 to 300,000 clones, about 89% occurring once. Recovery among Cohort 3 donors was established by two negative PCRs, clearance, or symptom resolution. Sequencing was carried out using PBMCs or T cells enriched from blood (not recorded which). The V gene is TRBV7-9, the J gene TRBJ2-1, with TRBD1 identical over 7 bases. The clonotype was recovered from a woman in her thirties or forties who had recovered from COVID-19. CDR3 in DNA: TGTGCCAGCACGTTGGGACAGTCCAATGAGCAGTTCTTC. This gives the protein CASTLGQSNEQFF.